This T cell receptor beta chain was identified during a study of identical twins. This clonotype was observed a handful of times. Antigen: not known. Each cDNA held unique molecular identifiers, and template switching gave it a universal primer site. TCRdb independently ran MiXCR on the 5' RACE reads; one entry per CDR3 protein. This sample yields approximately 530,000 distinct CDR3 sequences, of which 20% to 25% are seen a single time; approximately 0.49% belongs to the top ten. Study-level results: Modelling underestimated the level of out-of-frame TCR alpha sharing observed in monozygotic twins. Fewer insertions characterized abundant cord blood beta clonotypes, whereas memory repertoires showed none. Sequences that were beta out-of-frame showed weaker excess twin sharing.

The data also belong to a second study, concerning yellow fever vaccine responses in identical twins.

Input material: CD4+ T cells sorted from blood. This clonotype was obtained from a woman between 18 and 29 years old in good health.

The DNA of the CDR3 is TGCGCCAGCAGCGCCTCTAGCGGGGGGGCCCGAGATACGCAGTATTTT. It is translated as CASSASSGGARDTQYF. The gene calls are TRBV5-1 and TRBJ2-3; 12 nucleotides line up with TRBD2. The V segment lost 4 bases and the J segment 5 bases; nucleotides outside the gene matches: 8. This CDR3 spans 16 amino acids. Germline loops: CDR1 SGHRS, CDR2 YFSETQ.